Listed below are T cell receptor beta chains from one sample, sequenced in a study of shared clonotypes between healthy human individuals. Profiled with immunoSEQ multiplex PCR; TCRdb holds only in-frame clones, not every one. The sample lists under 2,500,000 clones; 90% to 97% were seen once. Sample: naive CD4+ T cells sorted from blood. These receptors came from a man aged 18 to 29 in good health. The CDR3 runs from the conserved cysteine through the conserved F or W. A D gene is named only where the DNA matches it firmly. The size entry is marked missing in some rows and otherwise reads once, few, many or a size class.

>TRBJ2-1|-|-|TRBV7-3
TGTGCCAGCAGCTCCCGGGGAGGACCTTCCTCCTACAATGAGCAGTTCTTC
CASSSRGGPSSYNEQFF
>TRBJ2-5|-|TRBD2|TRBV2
TGTGCCAGCAGTATACTAGCGGGGGGCCCTCAAGAGACCCAGTACTTC
CASSILAGGPQETQYF
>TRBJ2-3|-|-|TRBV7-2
TGTGCCAGCAGCTCTTATGGGGTGGGCGCAGATACGCAGTATTTT
CASSSYGVGADTQYF
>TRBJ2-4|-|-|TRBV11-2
TGTGCCAGCAGCTTAGAGTACACATTAGCCAAAAACATTCAGTACTTC
CASSLEYTLAKNIQYF
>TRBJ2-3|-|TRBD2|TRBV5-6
TGTGCCAGCAGCTTGGCACTAGCGGGTTGGGGGACAGATACGCAGTATTTT
CASSLALAGWGTDTQYF
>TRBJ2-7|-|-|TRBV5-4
TGTGCCAGCAGCTTGGGTGGGACCGCTATTTACGAGCAGTACTTC
CASSLGGTAIYEQYF
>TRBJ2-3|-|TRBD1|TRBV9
TGTGCCAGCAGCGTAGGCCGGACAGGGGGCACAGATACGCAGTATTTT
CASSVGRTGGTDTQYF
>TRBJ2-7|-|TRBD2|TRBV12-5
TGTGCTAGTGGTTTGGTAGTTCGGCGGGAGGCATACGAGCAGTACTTC
CASGLVVRREAYEQYF
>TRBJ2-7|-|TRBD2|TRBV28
TGTGCCAGCCTACCGGGGGGGAGCTACGAGCAGTACTTC
CASLPGGSYEQYF
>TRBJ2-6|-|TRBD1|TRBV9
TGTGCCAGCAGCGTAGCCCTTGTGGGACAGGCTATCTCTGGGGCCAACGTCCTGACTTTC
CASSVALVGQAISGANVLTF
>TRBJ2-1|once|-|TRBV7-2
TGTGCCAGCAGCTTAGGGTCCGGCTACAATGAGCAGTTCTTC
CASSLGSGYNEQFF
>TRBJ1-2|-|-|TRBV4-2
TGTGCCAGCAGCCAAGCGGCTATCCCGGGAGCCGGGGCTAACTATGGCTACACCTTC
CASSQAAIPGAGANYGYTF
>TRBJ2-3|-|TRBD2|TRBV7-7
TGTGCTAGCAGCTTAGGGCCCCAGCGGGGGGATAGCACAGATACGCAGTATTTT
CASSLGPQRGDSTDTQYF
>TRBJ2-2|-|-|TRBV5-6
TGTGCCAGCAGGAGACGAGGAAACACCGGGGAGCTGTTTTTT
CASRRRGNTGELFF
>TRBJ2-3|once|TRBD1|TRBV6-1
TGTGCCAGCAGTGTTCAGGGGGCTTGGTCAGATACGCAGTATTTT
CASSVQGAWSDTQYF
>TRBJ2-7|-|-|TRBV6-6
TGTGCCACCAAAGTCAGCTACGAGCAGTACTTC
CATKVSYEQYF
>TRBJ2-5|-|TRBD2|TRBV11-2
TGTGCCAGCAGCCTAGAGAGGCCTAGCGGGGGGCGAGGGTTGGGAGAGACCCAGTACTTC
CASSLERPSGGRGLGETQYF
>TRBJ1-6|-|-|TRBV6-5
TGTGCCAGCAGTTACTATTATAATTCACCCCTCCACTTT
CASSYYYNSPLHF
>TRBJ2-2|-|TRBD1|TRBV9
TGTGCCAGCAGCGTAGACAGGGGATTTGCCGGGGAGCTGTTTTTT
CASSVDRGFAGELFF
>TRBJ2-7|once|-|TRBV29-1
TGCAGCGTTGAAAGGGGCGGCGAGCAGTACTTC
CSVERGGEQYF
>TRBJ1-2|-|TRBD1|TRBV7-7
TGTGCTAGCAGCTTAGGACAGGACGCCAACAATAACTATGGCTACACCTTC
CASSLGQDANNNYGYTF
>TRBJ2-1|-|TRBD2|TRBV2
TGTGCCAGCAGTCCTAAGACTAGCGGTCACAATGAGCAGTTCTTC
CASSPKTSGHNEQFF
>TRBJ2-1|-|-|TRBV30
TGTGCCTGGAGTGTAGAAGGGGGGCCTAGGTTCTTC
CAWSVEGGPRFF
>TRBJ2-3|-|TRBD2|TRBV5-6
TGTGCCAGCAGCTTTAGCGGGAGGGGAATAGATACGCAGTATTTT
CASSFSGRGIDTQYF
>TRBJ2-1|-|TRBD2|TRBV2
TGTGCCAGCAGGGAAATAGCGGGACCGGGTTTTAATGAGCAGTTCTTC
CASREIAGPGFNEQFF
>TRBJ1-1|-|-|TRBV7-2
TGTGCCAGCAGCTTAGCGGAACTCACTGAAGCTTTCTTT
CASSLAELTEAFF
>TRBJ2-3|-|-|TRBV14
TGTGCCACCTCACACACAGATACGCAGTATTTT
CATSHTDTQYF
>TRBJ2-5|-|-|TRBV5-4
TGTGCCAGCAGCTCTACGGGGGCGCAAGAGACCCAGTACTTC
CASSSTGAQETQYF
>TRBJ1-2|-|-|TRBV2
TGTGCCAGCAGTGAAGAAATGGAGATCGGCTATGGCTACACCTTC
CASSEEMEIGYGYTF
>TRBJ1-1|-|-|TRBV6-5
TGTGCCAGCAGTTACTCGGTCAGGACAGAAACCACTGAAGCTTTCTTT
CASSYSVRTETTEAFF
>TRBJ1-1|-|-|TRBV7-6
TGTGCCAGCAGCTTAGCCTTTGCGGGCAGAAGGAACACTGAAGCTTTCTTT
CASSLAFAGRRNTEAFF
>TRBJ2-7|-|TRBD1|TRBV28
TGTGCCAGCCTAGGTCAGGGGGCTTCCTACGAGCAGTACTTC
CASLGQGASYEQYF
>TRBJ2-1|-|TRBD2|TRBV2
TGTGCCAGCAGCTTACTAGCGGCCTCCTACAATGAGCAGTTCTTC
CASSLLAASYNEQFF
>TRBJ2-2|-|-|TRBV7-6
TGTGCCAGCAGCCGTGACTCGAACACCGGGGAGCTGTTTTTT
CASSRDSNTGELFF
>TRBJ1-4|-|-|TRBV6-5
TGTGCCAGCAGCCGGGACACCCCAACTAATGAAAAACTGTTTTTT
CASSRDTPTNEKLFF
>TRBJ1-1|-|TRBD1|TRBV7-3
TGTGCCAGCAGTTATGACAGGGACGGTGAAGCTTTCTTT
CASSYDRDGEAFF
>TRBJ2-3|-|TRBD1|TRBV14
TGTGCCAGCAGCCCGATGGGGACAGTTGGCACAGATACGCAGTATTTT
CASSPMGTVGTDTQYF
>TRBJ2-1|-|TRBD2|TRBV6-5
TGTGCCAGCAGTCGGACTGGGGGGGATGAGCAGTTCTTC
CASSRTGGDEQFF
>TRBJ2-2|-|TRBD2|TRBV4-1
TGCGCCAGCAGCCACCTCACCGGTAGCGGGGTCACCGGGGAGCTGTTTTTT
CASSHLTGSGVTGELFF
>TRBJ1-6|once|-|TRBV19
TGTGCCAGTAGTCCGGACTCCTATAATTCACCCCTCCACTTT
CASSPDSYNSPLHF
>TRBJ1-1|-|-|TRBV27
TGTGCCAGCAGTCAGGACCTCACTGAAGCTTTCTTT
CASSQDLTEAFF
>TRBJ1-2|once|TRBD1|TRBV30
TGTGCCTGGTCCACAGGGGGCTATGGCTACACCTTC
CAWSTGGYGYTF
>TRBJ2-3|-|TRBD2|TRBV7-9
TGTGCCAGCAGCTTACCCTGGACTAGCGGGAGAGATACGCAGTATTTT
CASSLPWTSGRDTQYF
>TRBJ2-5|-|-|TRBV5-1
TGCGCCAGCAGCTTGGGCCCGGCGGAGACCCAGTACTTC
CASSLGPAETQYF
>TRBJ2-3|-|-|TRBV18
TGTGCCAGCTCACCAAGGGGCGGCACAGATACGCAGTATTTT
CASSPRGGTDTQYF
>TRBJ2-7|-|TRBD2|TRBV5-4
TGTGCCAGCAGCCCAACTAGCGGGAGTTACGAGCAGTACTTC
CASSPTSGSYEQYF
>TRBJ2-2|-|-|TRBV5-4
TGTGCCAGCAGCTTGGAGCAGCTGACAGGTTGGACCGGGGAGCTGTTTTTT
CASSLEQLTGWTGELFF
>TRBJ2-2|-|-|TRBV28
TGTGCCAGCAGTACCGGGACCCCTATTAGTCACGGGGAGCTGTTTTTT
CASSTGTPISHGELFF
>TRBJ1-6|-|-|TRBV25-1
TGTGCCAGCAGTGAGGGGGGTAATTCACCCCTCCACTTT
CASSEGGNSPLHF
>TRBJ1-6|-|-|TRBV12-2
TGTGCAAGTCGCACGGGGACCCATAATTCACCCCTCCACTTT
CASRTGTHNSPLHF
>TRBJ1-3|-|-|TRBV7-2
TGTGCCAGCAGCTTAAGTGGGAACACCATATATTTT
CASSLSGNTIYF
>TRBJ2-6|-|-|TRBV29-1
TGCAGCGTTGGTTCCTTGTCCTCTGGGGCCAACGTCCTGACTTTC
CSVGSLSSGANVLTF
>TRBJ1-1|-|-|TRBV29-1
TGCAGCGTCCATCCGAGTGGGGGCCCGAACACTGAAGCTTTCTTT
CSVHPSGGPNTEAFF
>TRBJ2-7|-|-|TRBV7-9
TGTGCCAGCAGCCCCGTCCTGAGCTCCTACGAGCAGTACTTC
CASSPVLSSYEQYF
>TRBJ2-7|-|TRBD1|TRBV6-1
TGTGCCAGCAGTGAAAAGTTCGGGACAGAAGTAACGAGGGAGTACTTC
CASSEKFGTEVTREYF
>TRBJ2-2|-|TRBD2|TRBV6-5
TGTGCCAGCAGTTCGACTAGCGCCTACACCGGGGAGCTGTTTTTT
CASSSTSAYTGELFF
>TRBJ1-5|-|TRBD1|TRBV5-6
TGTGCCAGCAGTCCGAGGTGGGACAGGGGCAATCAGCCCCAGCATTTT
CASSPRWDRGNQPQHF
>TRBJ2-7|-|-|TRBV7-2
TGTGCCAGCAGCTCCGGGGGTGAGCAGTACTTC
CASSSGGEQYF